This TCR beta chain was sequenced during a study of radiotherapy plus CTLA-4 blockade in lung cancer. Turning to the study itself: An objective response was seen in around a sixth of patients, and disease control in around 33%. Points from the study as a whole: Blood saw expansion of tumor-derived TCR clones after radiotherapy plus ipilimumab.

A note on this clone: What it binds is not known.

Patients with chemo-refractory metastatic non-small-cell lung cancer received focal radiation plus CTLA-4 blockade with ipilimumab. The CDR3 has 14 residues. V dropped 6 bases and J dropped 2 bases, with 12 bases sitting between them. The germline V gene has CDR1 MNHEY and CDR2 SMNVEV (reference sequence). Profiling relied on immunoSEQ multiplex PCR, and the TCRdb table lists in-frame clones only, not all of them. The data show over 100,000 clones, approximately 77% seen once. Source: peripheral blood, taken from a patient treated with radiotherapy plus ipilimumab. The chain uses TRBV27 and TRBJ2-3; D unresolved. The origin of this receptor is a human donor with non-small cell lung cancer that progressed on radiotherapy plus ipilimumab. Some clones in this sample may be carry-over from other donors' samples. The CDR3, as DNA: TGTGCCAGCAGGGTCTGGCCATCCACAGATACGCAGTATTTT. Residues: CASRVWPSTDTQYF.